The clone carrying this T cell receptor (beta chain) was found a few times. The data belong to a study of T cells after yellow fever vaccination. Study information: Any fraction with a low cell number was prepared using SMART-Seq v4 Ultra Low Input.

V gave up 7 bases and J gave up 1 base, with 10 bases separating them. The CDR3 totals 13 residues. The V gene's germline CDR1 is SNHLY and CDR2 FYNNEI. The authors made TCR cDNA by 5'RACE template switching, adding a universal primer site and UMIs. TCRdb re-called the 5' RACE reads through MiXCR, storing one row per CDR3 protein. The sample has about 340,000 distinct CDR3 sequences, 3% to 4.5% seen once. Sequenced material: PBMCs, taken 5 days after the yellow fever booster vaccination. This clonotype was sampled from a man aged 18 to 29 who received the YFV17D yellow fever vaccine. The chain has TRBV2 and TRBJ1-1, with D perhaps TRBD1 (6 bases). CDR3 loop: CASNRAWNTEAFF. CDR3 DNA: TGTGCCAGCAACAGGGCCTGGAACACTGAAGCTTTCTTT.